The 7 T cell receptor beta chains below come from one sample, sequenced in a study of T cell repertoires in cytomegalovirus infection (dated 2019 in TCRdb). Reads for this sample came from an Illumina HiSeq 1500. The public reads were quality trimmed at Q25 with fastp and then assembled into clones with MiXCR by TCRdb, keeping productive beta chains. Each entry is one CDR3 protein sequence, shown with its most common DNA and genes. The sample includes some 590,000 distinct CDR3 sequences, with almost 40% observed a single time. More than 40% of the sample is taken by the ten largest. The sample's treatment or condition label is to be understood as: in vitro stimulation with specific CMV peptide epitopes to enrich CMV-specific T cells. These receptors lack a known antigen. The source material was cultured PBMCs, sampled from culture after CMV antigen stimulation. All receptors derive from a human donor in good health (CMV status not recorded). Some clones in this sample may be carry-over from other donors' samples.

This clonotype was counted a few times. The chain employs TRBV14 and TRBJ1-1; no firm D call. Trimming took 5 bases from V and 4 from J, leaving 14 bases between them. The CDR3 contains 14 residues. CDR1 is SGHDN and CDR2 is FVKESK in the germline V gene. CDR3 in amino acids: CASSGSNMATEAFF. For the CDR3, the DNA is TGTGCCAGCAGCGGCAGTAACATGGCCACTGAAGCTTTCTTT.

The chain couples TRBV7-8 to TRBJ2-7; weak D call: TRBD2 (6 bases). Germline assignment: CDR1 SGHVS and CDR2 FQNEAQ. The V and J ends lost 3 bases and 4 bases respectively, with 16 bases between them. This CDR3 region has 15 residues. CDR3 in amino acids: CASSFPLRGGYEQYF. The CDR3 nucleotides are TGTGCCAGCAGCTTTCCCCTGCGGGGCGGGTACGAGCAGTACTTC.

CDR3 in amino acids: CATSHRKGLGNQPQHF. DNA of the CDR3: TGTGCCACCTCACACCGTAAGGGGTTAGGTAATCAGCCCCAGCATTTT. The chain links TRBV6-8 to TRBJ1-5, with a tentative D call TRBD1 (5 bases). V was cut by 10 bases and J by 4 bases, with 23 bases left in between. The CDR3 loop spans 16 amino acids. Germline V gives CDR1 MNHGY, CDR2 SAAAGT.

The chain uses TRBV6-2 or TRBV6-3 and TRBJ2-3, with D possibly being TRBD1 (5 bases). The V and J ends lost 5 bases and 2 bases respectively, with 26 bases between them. The CDR3 covers 19 residues. Germline V CDR1 and CDR2: MNHEY, SVGEGT. CDR3 nucleotides: TGTGCCAGCAGTGAATGGTTTCGCCGGGCCTCAGGGAACACAGATACGCAGTATTTT. Translated, it gives CASSEWFRRASGNTDTQYF.

V gene TRBV20-1 combines with J gene TRBJ2-7; TRBD2 matches 9 bases. The junction had 11 bases not matched to a gene; V was cut back by 0 bases and J by 5 bases. Germline values: CDR1 DFQATT, CDR2 SNEGSKA (reference sequence). The CDR3 runs 16 residues. In DNA form, the CDR3 reads TGCAGTGCTAGAGATACTTGGCGGGAGGGCCCCCACGAGCAGTACTTC. Residues: CSARDTWREGPHEQYF.

V is TRBV20-1 and J is TRBJ2-1, with 9 bases that match TRBD2. This CDR3 contains 13 residues. V gave up 6 bases and J gave up 6 bases; unmatched junction bases: 6. Germline CDR1 DFQATT, CDR2 SNEGSKA (reference sequence). CDR3 loop: CSAAGLAGNEQFF. CDR3 nucleotide sequence: TGCAGTGCCGCGGGACTAGCAGGCAATGAGCAGTTCTTC.

This clonotype was picked up a small number of times. The rearrangement uses TRBV7-9 and TRBJ2-3, with D uncertain. Trimming removed 6 bases from V and 0 bases from J, with 22 bases in between. The V gene's germline CDR1 is SEHNR and CDR2 FQNEAQ (reference sequence). The CDR3 loop spans 18 amino acids. Written as DNA, the CDR3 is TGTGCCAGCAGTTACCCGACGTTCTGGTCCTCTAGCACAGATACGCAGTATTTT. Translating it yields CASSYPTFWSSSTDTQYF.